This T cell receptor (beta chain) was captured in a study of blood T cell repertoires in COVID-19. Whole-study context: Material from acute and convalescent COVID-19 was sourced from the United States, Italy and Spain. Sources were T cells, B-cell-depleted T cells, or PBMCs; the material itself was cDNA or gDNA.

As originally analysed: From reference gene primer amplification, estimates of nucleated cell counts were derived. Repertoires were generated with immunoSEQ multiplex PCR, while TCRdb's copy carries only in-frame clones and drops some. V, J and clone size reflect that table, while D and trimming were determined from the DNA. Of around 170,000 clones listed, roughly 74% are singletons. V lost 0 bases and J lost 6; bases outside the gene matches: 9. CDR3 length: 16 amino acids. CDR1 and CDR2 (germline): MNHEY, SVGAGI. The count of this clone is one. The gene calls are TRBV6-5 and TRBJ1-1, with TRBD1 identical over 8 bases. The sequence was obtained from a woman over 75 with acute or convalescent COVID-19. Sequenced material: peripheral blood. This CDR3 is CASSYSPGQGGSEAFF. The CDR3 nucleotides are TGTGCCAGCAGTTACTCTCCTGGACAGGGTGGGTCTGAAGCTTTCTTT.